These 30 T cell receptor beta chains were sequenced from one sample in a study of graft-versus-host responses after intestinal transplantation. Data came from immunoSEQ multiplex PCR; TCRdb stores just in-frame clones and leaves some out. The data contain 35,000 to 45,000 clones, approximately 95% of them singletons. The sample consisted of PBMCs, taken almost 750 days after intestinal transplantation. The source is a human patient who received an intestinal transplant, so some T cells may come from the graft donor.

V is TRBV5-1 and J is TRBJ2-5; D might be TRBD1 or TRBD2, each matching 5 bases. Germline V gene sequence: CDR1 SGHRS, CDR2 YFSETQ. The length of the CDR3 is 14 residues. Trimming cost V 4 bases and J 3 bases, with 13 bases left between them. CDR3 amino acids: CASSGGGPEETQYF. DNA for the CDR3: TGCGCCAGCAGCGGTGGGGGTCCCGAAGAGACCCAGTACTTC.

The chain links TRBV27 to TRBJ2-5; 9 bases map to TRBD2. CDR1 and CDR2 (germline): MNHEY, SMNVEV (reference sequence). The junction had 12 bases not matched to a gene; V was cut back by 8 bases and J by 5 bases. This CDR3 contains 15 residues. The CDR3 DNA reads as TGTGCCAGCGGCGACTTTAGCGGGAGATGGGAGACCCAGTACTTC. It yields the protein CASGDFSGRWETQYF.

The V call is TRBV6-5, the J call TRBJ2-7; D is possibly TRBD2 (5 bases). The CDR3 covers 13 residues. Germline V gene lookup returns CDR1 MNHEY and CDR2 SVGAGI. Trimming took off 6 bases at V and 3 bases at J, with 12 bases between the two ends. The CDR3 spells CASSLGLYYEQYF. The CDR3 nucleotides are TGTGCCAGCAGCCTTGGACTGTACTACGAGCAGTACTTC.

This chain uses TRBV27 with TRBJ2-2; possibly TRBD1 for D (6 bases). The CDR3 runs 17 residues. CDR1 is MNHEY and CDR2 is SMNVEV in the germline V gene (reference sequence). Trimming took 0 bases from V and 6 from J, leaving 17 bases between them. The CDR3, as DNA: TGTGCCAGCAGTTTATCCCTTGGGGGCGGTGGCGCCGGGGAGCTGTTTTTT. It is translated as CASSLSLGGGGAGELFF.

CDR3 sequence (DNA): TGTGCCAGCAGTGAGATAGGGACGGGAAACACCATATATTTT. Its protein product is CASSEIGTGNTIYF. J is TRBJ1-3 and V is TRBV2, with a weak D call TRBD1 (5 bases). The CDR3 is made up of 14 amino acids. With 3 bases removed from V and 4 bases from J, the gap between germline ends came to 10 bases. Germline V CDR1 and CDR2: SNHLY, FYNNEI. Based on the CDR3 plus reference TRBV2 and TRBJ1-3, the full variable domain is EPEVTQTPSHQVTQMGQEVILRCVPISNHLYFYWYRQILGQKVEFLVSFYNNEISEKSEIFDDQFSVERPDGSNFTLKIRSTKLEDSAMYFCASSEIGTGNTIYFGEGSWLTVV.

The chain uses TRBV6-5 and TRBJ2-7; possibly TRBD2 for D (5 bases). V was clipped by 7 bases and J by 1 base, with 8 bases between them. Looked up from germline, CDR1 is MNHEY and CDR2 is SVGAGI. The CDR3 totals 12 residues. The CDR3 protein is CASTGLSYEQYF. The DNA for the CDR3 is TGTGCCAGCACCGGACTGTCCTACGAGCAGTACTTC.

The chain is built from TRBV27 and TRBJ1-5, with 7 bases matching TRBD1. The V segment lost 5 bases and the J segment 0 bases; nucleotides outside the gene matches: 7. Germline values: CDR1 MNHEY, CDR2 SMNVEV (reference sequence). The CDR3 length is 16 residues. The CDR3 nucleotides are TGTGCCAGCAGTCCCGCCGGGACAGCTAGCAATCAGCCCCAGCATTTT. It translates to CASSPAGTASNQPQHF.

The CDR3 nucleotides read TGTGCCAGCAGTCAGACAGGGACCGAAGCTTTCTTT. Translated: CASSQTGTEAFF. The V gene is TRBV7-9, the J gene TRBJ1-1, with 7 bases aligning to TRBD1. This CDR3 region has 12 residues. CDR1 SEHNR and CDR2 FQNEAQ come from the germline V gene (reference sequence). V dropped 6 bases and J dropped 8; count of bases not matched to a gene: 6.

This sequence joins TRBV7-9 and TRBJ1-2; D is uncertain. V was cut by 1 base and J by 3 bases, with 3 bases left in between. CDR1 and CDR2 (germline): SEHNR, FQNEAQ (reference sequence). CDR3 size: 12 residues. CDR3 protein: CASSLGDYGYTF. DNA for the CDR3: TGTGCCAGCAGCTTAGGGGACTATGGCTACACCTTC.

The CDR3 coding sequence is TGTGCCAGCAAAAGGGGGCCGGGAGAGACCCAGTACTTC. Protein: CASKRGPGETQYF. The chain couples TRBV28 to TRBJ2-5, with 7 bases that match TRBD1. The trim removed 7 bases at V and 4 bases at J, leaving 6 bases unmatched. Germline V lookup: CDR1 MDHEN, CDR2 SYDVKM. This CDR3 is 13 amino acids long.

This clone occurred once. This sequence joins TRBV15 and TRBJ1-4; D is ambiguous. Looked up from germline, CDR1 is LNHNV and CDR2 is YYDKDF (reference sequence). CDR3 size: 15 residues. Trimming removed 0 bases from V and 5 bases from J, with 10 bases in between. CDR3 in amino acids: CATSRDRMENEKLFF. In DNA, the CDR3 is TGTGCCACCAGCAGAGATAGGATGGAGAATGAAAAACTGTTTTTT.

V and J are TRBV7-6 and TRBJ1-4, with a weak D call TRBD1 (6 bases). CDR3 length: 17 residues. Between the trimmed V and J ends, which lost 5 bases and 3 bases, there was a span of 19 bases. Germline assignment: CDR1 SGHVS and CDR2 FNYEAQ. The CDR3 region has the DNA TGTGCCAGCAGCCCATTCCCCCGGGGGCGAGCTAATGAAAAACTGTTTTTT. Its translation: CASSPFPRGRANEKLFF.

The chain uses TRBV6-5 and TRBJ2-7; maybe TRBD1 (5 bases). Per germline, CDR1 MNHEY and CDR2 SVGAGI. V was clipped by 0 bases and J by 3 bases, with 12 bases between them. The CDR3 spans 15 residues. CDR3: CASSYSGQGDYEQYF. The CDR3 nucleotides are TGTGCCAGCAGTTACTCGGGTCAGGGTGACTACGAGCAGTACTTC.

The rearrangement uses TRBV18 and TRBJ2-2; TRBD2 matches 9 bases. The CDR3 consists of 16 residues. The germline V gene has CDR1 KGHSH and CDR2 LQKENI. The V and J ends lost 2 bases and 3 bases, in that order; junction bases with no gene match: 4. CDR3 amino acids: CASSPDGGRDTGELFF. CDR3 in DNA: TGTGCCAGCTCACCAGATGGCGGGAGGGACACCGGGGAGCTGTTTTTT.

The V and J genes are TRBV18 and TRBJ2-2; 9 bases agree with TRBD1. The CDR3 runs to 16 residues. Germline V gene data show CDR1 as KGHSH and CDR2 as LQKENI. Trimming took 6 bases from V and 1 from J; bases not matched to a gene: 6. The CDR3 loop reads CASSGNRGRNTGELFF. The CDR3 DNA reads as TGTGCCAGCTCCGGAAACAGGGGGCGGAACACCGGGGAGCTGTTTTTT.

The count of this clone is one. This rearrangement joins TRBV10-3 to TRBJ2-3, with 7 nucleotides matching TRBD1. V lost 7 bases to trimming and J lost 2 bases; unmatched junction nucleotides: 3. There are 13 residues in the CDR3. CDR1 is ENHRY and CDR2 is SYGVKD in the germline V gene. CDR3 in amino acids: CAITTGNTDTQYF. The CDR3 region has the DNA TGTGCCATCACGACAGGGAACACAGATACGCAGTATTTT.

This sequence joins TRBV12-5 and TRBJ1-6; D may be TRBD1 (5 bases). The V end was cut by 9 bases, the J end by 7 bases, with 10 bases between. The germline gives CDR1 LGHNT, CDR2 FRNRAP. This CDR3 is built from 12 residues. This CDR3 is CASNGANSPLHF. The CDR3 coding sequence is TGTGCTAGCAATGGGGCAAATTCACCCCTCCACTTT.

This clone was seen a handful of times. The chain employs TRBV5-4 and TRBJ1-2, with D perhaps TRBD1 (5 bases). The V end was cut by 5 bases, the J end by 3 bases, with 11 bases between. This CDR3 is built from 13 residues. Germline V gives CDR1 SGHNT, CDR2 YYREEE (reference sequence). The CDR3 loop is CASRVGGDYGYTF. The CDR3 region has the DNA TGTGCCAGCAGGGTGGGAGGGGACTATGGCTACACCTTC. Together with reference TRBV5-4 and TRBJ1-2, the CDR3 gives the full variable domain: ETGVTQSPTHLIKTRGQQVTLRCSSQSGHNTVSWYQQALGQGPQFIFQYYREEENGRGNFPPRFSGLQFPNYSSELNVNALELDDSALYLCASRVGGDYGYTFGSGTRLTVV.

The CDR3 spells CASSEWDRSSSYEQYF. CDR3 nucleotides: TGCGCCAGCAGTGAATGGGACAGGTCTAGCTCCTACGAGCAGTACTTC. The chain uses TRBV10-2 and TRBJ2-7; 8 bases agree with TRBD1. CDR3 length equals 16 residues. Germline assignment: CDR1 WSHSY and CDR2 SAAADI. V dropped 3 bases and J dropped 0; count of bases not matched to a gene: 7.

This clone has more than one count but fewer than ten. CDR3 residues: CASSQTANGSPLHF. CDR3 nucleotides: TGTGCCAGCAGTCAGACCGCAAACGGTTCACCCCTCCACTTT. This chain links TRBV6-5 with TRBJ1-6; no reliable D call. The germline CDR1 and CDR2 sequences are MNHEY and SVGAGI. The CDR3 is made up of 14 amino acids. Trimming removed 5 bases at V and 9 bases at J, with 14 bases between.

The CDR3 DNA reads TGTGCCAGCAGCTCGGACGGGCAGATGAACACTGAAGCTTTCTTT. Translated, it gives CASSSDGQMNTEAFF. The chain employs TRBV9 and TRBJ1-1; D unclear. V was cut by 4 bases and J by 0 bases, with 13 bases left in between. There are 15 residues in the CDR3. Germline V gives CDR1 SGDLS, CDR2 YYNGEE. The full variable domain, with the rest looked up from reference TRBV9 and TRBJ1-1, is DSGVTQTPKHLITATGQRVTLRCSPRSGDLSVYWYQQSLDQGLQFLIQYYNGEERAKGNILERFSAQQFPDLHSELNLSSLELGDSALYFCASSSDGQMNTEAFFGQGTRLTVV.

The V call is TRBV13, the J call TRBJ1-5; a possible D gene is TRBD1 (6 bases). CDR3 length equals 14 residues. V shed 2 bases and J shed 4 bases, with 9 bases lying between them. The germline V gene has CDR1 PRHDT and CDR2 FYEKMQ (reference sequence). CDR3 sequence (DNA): TGTGCCAGCAGCTTATCAGGGGCGAATCAGCCCCAGCATTTT. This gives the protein CASSLSGANQPQHF.

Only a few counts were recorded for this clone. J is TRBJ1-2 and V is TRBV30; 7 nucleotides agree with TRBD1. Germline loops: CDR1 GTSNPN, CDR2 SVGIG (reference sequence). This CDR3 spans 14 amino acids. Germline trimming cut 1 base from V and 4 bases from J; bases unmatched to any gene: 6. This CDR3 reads CAWSARGRGYGYTF. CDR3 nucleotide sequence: TGTGCCTGGAGTGCGAGGGGGCGCGGCTATGGCTACACCTTC.

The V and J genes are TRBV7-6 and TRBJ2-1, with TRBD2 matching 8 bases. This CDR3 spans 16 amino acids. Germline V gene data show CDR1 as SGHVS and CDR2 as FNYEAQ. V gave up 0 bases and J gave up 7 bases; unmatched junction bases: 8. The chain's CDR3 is CASSLAGTRGLNEQFF. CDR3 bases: TGTGCCAGCAGCTTAGCCGGGACTAGAGGTTTGAATGAGCAGTTCTTC. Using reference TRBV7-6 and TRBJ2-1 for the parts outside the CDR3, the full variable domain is GAGVSQSPRYKVTKRGQDVALRCDPISGHVSLYWYRQALGQGPEFLTYFNYEAQQDKSGLPNDRFSAERPEGSISTLTIQRTEQRDSAMYRCASSLAGTRGLNEQFFGPGTRLTVL.

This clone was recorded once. CDR3: CASSPQTMTGQGIGNGYTF. The CDR3 nucleotides read TGCGCCAGCAGCCCTCAGACGATGACGGGACAGGGTATAGGAAATGGCTACACCTTC. V and J are TRBV23-1 and TRBJ1-2, with TRBD1 identical over 9 bases. TRBV23-1 is placed among ORFs of uncertain function. The junction had 23 bases not matched to a gene; V was cut back by 6 bases and J by 6 bases. This CDR3 has 19 amino acids.

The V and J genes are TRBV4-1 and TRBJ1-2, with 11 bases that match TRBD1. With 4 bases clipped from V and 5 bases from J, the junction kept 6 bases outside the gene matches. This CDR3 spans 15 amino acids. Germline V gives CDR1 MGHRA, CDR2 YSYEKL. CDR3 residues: CASSPGQGGGYGYTF. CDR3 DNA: TGCGCCAGCAGCCCGGGACAGGGGGGCGGGTATGGCTACACCTTC.

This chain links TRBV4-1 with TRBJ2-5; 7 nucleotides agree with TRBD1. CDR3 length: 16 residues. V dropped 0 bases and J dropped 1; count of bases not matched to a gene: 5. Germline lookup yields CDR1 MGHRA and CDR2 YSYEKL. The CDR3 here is CASSQDLGQVQETQYF. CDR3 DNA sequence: TGCGCCAGCAGCCAAGATCTTGGACAGGTCCAAGAGACCCAGTACTTC.

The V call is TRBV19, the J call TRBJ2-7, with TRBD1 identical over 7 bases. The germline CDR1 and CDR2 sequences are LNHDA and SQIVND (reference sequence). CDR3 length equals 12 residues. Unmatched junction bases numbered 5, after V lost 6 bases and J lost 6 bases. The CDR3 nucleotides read TGTGCCAGTAGCCCGACAGGGTTCGAGCAGTACTTC. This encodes CASSPTGFEQYF. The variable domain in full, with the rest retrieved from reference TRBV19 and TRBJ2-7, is DGGITQSPKYLFRKEGQNVTLSCEQNLNHDAMYWYRQDPGQGLRLIYYSQIVNDFQKGDIAEGYSVSREKKESFPLTVTSAQKNPTAFYLCASSPTGFEQYFGPGTRLTVT.

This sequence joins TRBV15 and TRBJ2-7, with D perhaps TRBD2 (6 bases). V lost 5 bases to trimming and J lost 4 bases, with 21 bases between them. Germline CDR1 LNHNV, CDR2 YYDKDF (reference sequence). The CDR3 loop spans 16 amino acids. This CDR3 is CATSFSPGLSGYEQYF. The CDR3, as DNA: TGTGCCACCAGCTTTAGCCCGGGACTCTCAGGGTACGAGCAGTACTTC.

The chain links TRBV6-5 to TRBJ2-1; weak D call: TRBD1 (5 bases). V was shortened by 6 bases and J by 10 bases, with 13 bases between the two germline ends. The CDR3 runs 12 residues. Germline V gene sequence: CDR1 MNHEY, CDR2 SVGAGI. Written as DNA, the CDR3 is TGTGCCAGCAGCCCCGGACACCTAGAGCAGTTCTTC. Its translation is CASSPGHLEQFF.